This T cell receptor beta chain was recovered during a study of CD8+CD57+ T cells in acquired aplastic anemia. This clonotype is a singleton in its sample. The study profiled TCR beta VDJ and CDR3 using genomic DNA as template. TCRdb used MiXCR to reprocess the reads, holding one entry per CDR3 protein. The data contain approximately 220,000 distinct CDR3 sequences, 40% to 60% of them seen just once; the ten biggest clones take up about 20%. Sequencing involved patients with CD8+CD57+ cell expansion previously shown by flow cytometry. There were no patients without severe acquired aplastic anemia. The source is a human donor with aplastic anemia. Sequencing was done on a sample of sorted CD4+, CD8+, or CD8+CD57+ T cells (not recorded which) from PBMCs.

CDR3 DNA sequence: TGTGCCAGCAGCCGCCTGGGGGGATGGGGCCGGGACTCACAAGAGACCCAGTACTTC. The encoded protein is CASSRLGGWGRDSQETQYF. V usage is TRBV11-2 and J usage is TRBJ2-5; weak D call: TRBD2 (6 bases). The length of the CDR3 is 19 residues. CDR1 and CDR2 from the germline V gene are SGHAT and FQNNGV. V shed 5 bases and J shed 2 bases, with 27 bases lying between them.